This T cell receptor beta chain was sequenced for a study of shared clonotypes between healthy human individuals. The CDR3 extends over 13 amino acids. Germline V gene sequence: CDR1 MDHEN, CDR2 SYDVKM. V lost 6 bases and J lost 4, with 12 bases in between. Profiling relied on immunoSEQ multiplex PCR, and the TCRdb table lists in-frame clones only, not all of them. Of some 550,000 clones detected, 97% appear once; the ten largest clones hold 0.045% to 0.06%. The clonotype comes from a woman in her twenties or thirties in good health. V and J are TRBV28 and TRBJ1-2; D not resolved. Sequencing input: naive CD4+ T cells sorted from blood. Noted subset: CD45RA+ positively selected. The CDR3 DNA is TGTGCCAGCAGCCAAGGGAGCCCCTATGGCTACACCTTC. As protein: CASSQGSPYGYTF.